The next 5 T cell receptor beta chains were all read from a single sample in a study of CD8 T cells in Susac syndrome. RNA in amounts of about 0.5 to 1 ug was reverse transcribed with random hexamers. TCRdb passed the immunoSEQ multiplex PCR reads through MiXCR, listing each CDR3 protein once. The sample holds 90,000 to 150,000 distinct CDR3 sequences, about 92% seen once. Material: CD4+ T cells from PBMCs. The receptors here all came from a human donor with multiple sclerosis.

The rearrangement uses TRBV20-1 and TRBJ1-2; 12 bases match TRBD1. CDR1 is DFQATT and CDR2 is SNEGSKA in the germline V gene (reference sequence). This CDR3 has 16 residues. The ends lost 5 bases at V and 8 bases at J; junction bases unmatched: 15. The CDR3 here is CSASPGQGAQGGGYTF. As DNA, the CDR3 is TGCAGTGCTTCCCCGGGACAGGGGGCCCAGGGCGGGGGCTACACCTTC.

The CDR3 reads CASSVGDYNTEAFF. The CDR3 bases are TGTGCCAGCAGCGTAGGAGACTACAACACTGAAGCTTTCTTT. The chain recombines TRBV9 with TRBJ1-1; D remains unclear. Germline-derived CDR1 and CDR2 are SGDLS and YYNGEE. CDR3 length: 14 amino acids. The ends were cut back, 0 bases at V and 2 bases at J, with 8 bases in the middle.

The J gene is TRBJ2-7, the V gene TRBV5-4; 9 bases are a match to TRBD1. The CDR3 is 14 amino acids. Losses at the gene ends were 4 bases for V and 6 bases for J; bases not matched to a gene: 8. Germline loops: CDR1 SGHNT, CDR2 YYREEE (reference sequence). The CDR3 loop is CASSAPGQGGEQYF. The CDR3 DNA follows: TGTGCCAGCAGCGCTCCGGGACAGGGCGGCGAGCAGTACTTC.

V usage is TRBV6-5 and J usage is TRBJ2-6, with D unclear. The CDR3 has 14 amino acids. Trimming left V 8 bases short and J 0 bases short, with 8 bases between. Germline V gives CDR1 MNHEY, CDR2 SVGAGI. CDR3 region: CASSPISGANVLTF. The DNA for the CDR3 is TGTGCCAGCTCCCCGATCTCTGGGGCCAACGTCCTGACTTTC.

The chain combines TRBV29-1 with TRBJ1-2; possible D gene TRBD1, 5 bases. The CDR3 consists of 13 residues. CDR1 and CDR2 (germline): SQVTM, ANQGSEA. The V end was cut by 6 bases, the J end by 5 bases, with 16 bases between. The CDR3 reads CSVGGAAGYGYTF. The CDR3, as DNA: TGCAGCGTCGGCGGGGCCGCGGGATATGGCTACACCTTC.